The entry below describes one TCR beta chain. Germline loops: CDR1 SQVTM, CDR2 ANQGSEA. The CDR3 has 11 residues. V was pared by 4 bases and J by 4 bases, with 7 bases between. These data are taken from a study of shared clonotypes between healthy human individuals. Sequencing used immunoSEQ multiplex PCR; TCRdb keeps in-frame clones, though not all of them. The sample lists 2,100,000 or so clones, 90% to 97% occurring once. The sequenced material came from naive CD4+ T cells sorted from blood. Noted subset: CD45RA+ positively selected. This TCR was recovered from a man between 18 and 35 years old in good health. The rearrangement uses TRBV29-1 and TRBJ2-5; perhaps D is TRBD1 or TRBD2 (5 bases each). The CDR3 is CSVGGAETQYF. DNA for the CDR3: TGCAGCGTTGGAGGGGCAGAGACCCAGTACTTC.